This entry features one T cell receptor (beta chain) sequence. The data were taken from a study of blood T cell repertoires in COVID-19. At the level of the study: Both acute and convalescent COVID-19 samples were obtained from the United States, Italy and Spain. T cells, B-cell-depleted T cells, or PBMCs supplied cDNA or gDNA.

The CDR3 contains 15 residues. With 10 bases clipped from V and 7 bases from J, the junction kept 13 bases outside the gene matches. Germline lookup yields CDR1 MNHEY and CDR2 SVGAGI. Seattle participants joined during active infection and were tracked over time. Authors' analysis steps: Reference gene primers were amplified, and this amplification served to estimate nucleated cell counts. Profiled with immunoSEQ multiplex PCR; TCRdb holds only in-frame clones, not every one. The V and J calls and clone size come from that table; D and trimming were worked out from the DNA. The sample carries under 200,000 clones, about four fifths recorded once.

Sequenced sample: peripheral blood. The TCR comes from a woman aged 60 to 75 with COVID-19, enrolled during active disease. The chain is built from TRBV6-5 and TRBJ1-6, with 7 positions matching TRBD1. The CDR3 reads CATHRDRGSNSPLHF. The CDR3, as DNA: TGTGCCACCCACAGGGACAGAGGATCGAATTCACCCCTCCACTTT.